Many counts were recorded for the clone carrying this T cell receptor (beta chain). TCRdb reanalysed the 5' RACE reads using MiXCR and keeps one entry per CDR3 protein. The table shows 10,000 to 15,000 distinct CDR3 sequences, with 20% to 30% occurring only once. The sequenced sample was naive CD4+ T cells sorted from blood. Subset meaning: naive CD4+ T cells, CD4+CD45RA+CD25-. The receptor comes from a female donor with breast cancer.

Here the CDR3 reads CASSEFGGTEGIDQPQHF. The CDR3 DNA follows: TGTGCCAGCAGTGAATTTGGCGGGACGGAGGGGATTGATCAGCCCCAGCATTTT. The rearrangement uses TRBV25-1 and TRBJ1-5; weak D call: TRBD1 (5 bases). The CDR3 loop spans 18 amino acids. Germline V gives CDR1 MGHDK, CDR2 SYGVNS. V was clipped by 1 base and J by 5 bases, with 21 bases between them.